A selection of T cell receptor beta chains follows, all from one sample in a study of identifying expanded T cells in peripheral blood. The repertoire was sequenced with immunoSEQ multiplex PCR; TCRdb's copy has only in-frame clones and lacks some. The sample consists of about 130,000 clones, less than 90% of them appearing once. Material for sequencing was blood. The receptors were sampled from a person aged 18 to 70 in good health. The CDR3 runs from the conserved cysteine through the conserved F or W. Fields, in order: V gene, clone size, D gene, J gene, CDR3 protein, CDR3 DNA. D genes are given only for firm matches. Rows give clone size only sometimes, using once, few, many, or a class for an expanded clone.

V: TRBV30; size: many; D: -; J: TRBJ1-5; CDR3: CAWRERGNQPQHF; DNA: TGTGCCTGGAGAGAGAGGGGCAATCAGCCCCAGCATTTT
V: TRBV18; size: -; D: -; J: TRBJ1-1; CDR3: CASSPDAVGTEAFF; DNA: TGTGCCAGCTCACCGGATGCAGTTGGCACTGAAGCTTTCTTT
V: TRBV5-1; size: -; D: -; J: TRBJ2-1; CDR3: CASNIGGSYNEQFF; DNA: TGCGCCAGTAATATCGGGGGATCCTACAATGAGCAGTTCTTC
V: TRBV6-5; size: -; D: -; J: TRBJ2-1; CDR3: CASSTPQGLNEQFF; DNA: TGTGCCAGCAGTACTCCCCAGGGCCTCAATGAGCAGTTCTTC
V: TRBV9; size: once; D: -; J: TRBJ1-3; CDR3: CASSVQGFGNTIYF; DNA: TGTGCCAGCAGCGTACAGGGGTTTGGAAACACCATATATTTT
V: TRBV5-5; size: -; D: TRBD1; J: TRBJ1-4; CDR3: CASSLPGGSEKLFF; DNA: TGTGCCAGCAGCTTGCCAGGGGGAAGCGAAAAACTGTTTTTT
V: TRBV28; size: -; D: TRBD1; J: TRBJ2-7; CDR3: CASRYRQGGEQYF; DNA: TGTGCCAGCAGATACCGACAGGGCGGGGAGCAGTACTTC
V: TRBV4-3; size: -; D: -; J: TRBJ1-6; CDR3: CASSRIGGSSPLHF; DNA: TGCGCCAGCAGCCGCATCGGGGGATCTTCACCCCTCCACTTT
V: TRBV4-3; size: once; D: -; J: TRBJ1-3; CDR3: CASSQDYWDGGFSGNTIYF; DNA: TGCGCCAGCAGCCAAGATTATTGGGACGGCGGGTTCTCTGGAAACACCATATATTTT
V: TRBV7-3; size: -; D: TRBD2; J: TRBJ2-3; CDR3: CASSLMERGIRDTQYF; DNA: TGTGCCAGCAGCTTAATGGAGCGGGGAATCAGGGATACGCAGTATTTT
V: TRBV30; size: -; D: TRBD1; J: TRBJ2-7; CDR3: CAWSGPLTGGPYEQYF; DNA: TGTGCCTGGAGTGGACCGTTAACAGGGGGCCCCTACGAGCAGTACTTC
V: TRBV11-1; size: -; D: TRBD1; J: TRBJ2-7; CDR3: CASSLHGTGTYEQYF; DNA: TGTGCCAGCAGCCTACACGGGACAGGGACCTACGAGCAGTACTTC
V: TRBV6-5; size: -; D: -; J: TRBJ2-7; CDR3: CASSYSNPIKQYF; DNA: TGTGCCAGCAGTTACTCGAATCCGATTAAGCAGTACTTC
V: TRBV19; size: -; D: -; J: TRBJ1-5; CDR3: CASSIMFRGPGSNQPQHF; DNA: TGTGCCAGTAGTATAATGTTTCGGGGGCCGGGGAGCAATCAGCCCCAGCATTTT
V: TRBV9; size: -; D: TRBD1; J: TRBJ2-2; CDR3: CASSIQGAITGELFF; DNA: TGTGCCAGCAGTATTCAGGGGGCGATCACCGGGGAGCTGTTTTTT
V: TRBV7-2; size: -; D: -; J: TRBJ1-6; CDR3: CASSLAQVGNSPLHF; DNA: TGTGCCAGCAGCTTAGCCCAAGTGGGGAATTCACCCCTCCACTTT
V: TRBV29-1; size: -; D: -; J: TRBJ2-1; CDR3: CSVVRAASYNEQFF; DNA: TGCAGCGTTGTCAGAGCGGCCTCCTACAATGAGCAGTTCTTC
V: TRBV21-1; size: -; D: -; J: TRBJ2-4; CDR3: CASSKGAGGKNIQYF; DNA: TGTGCCAGCAGCAAAGGGGCAGGGGGCAAAAACATTCAGTACTTC
V: TRBV6-5; size: -; D: TRBD1; J: TRBJ1-2; CDR3: CASGTVWGYTF; DNA: TGTGCCAGCGGGACAGTGTGGGGCTACACCTTC
V: TRBV6-6; size: few; D: -; J: TRBJ2-7; CDR3: CASSYSDGYEQYF; DNA: TGTGCCAGCAGTTACTCCGACGGCTACGAGCAGTACTTC
V: TRBV29-1; size: -; D: TRBD1; J: TRBJ1-1; CDR3: CSAKGQTNTEAFF; DNA: TGCAGCGCAAAGGGACAGACTAACACTGAAGCTTTCTTT
V: TRBV5-5; size: -; D: TRBD1; J: TRBJ1-3; CDR3: CASSRGYRGAMGNTIYF; DNA: TGTGCCAGCAGCCGAGGATACAGGGGCGCGATGGGAAACACCATATATTTT
V: TRBV5-6; size: -; D: -; J: TRBJ1-2; CDR3: CASSRTRPSYGYTF; DNA: TGTGCCAGCAGCCGCACGAGGCCCTCCTATGGCTACACCTTC
V: TRBV4-1; size: -; D: -; J: TRBJ2-3; CDR3: CASSQAGGTGTDTQYF; DNA: TGCGCCAGCAGCCAAGCCGGCGGGACTGGCACAGATACGCAGTATTTT
V: TRBV9; size: -; D: -; J: TRBJ2-3; CDR3: CASSPRGFPDTQYF; DNA: TGTGCCAGCAGCCCCAGGGGATTCCCAGATACGCAGTATTTT
V: TRBV19; size: -; D: -; J: TRBJ2-2; CDR3: CASRRPGQNTGELFF; DNA: TGTGCCAGTAGAAGACCGGGACAGAACACCGGGGAGCTGTTTTTT
V: TRBV2; size: -; D: -; J: TRBJ2-1; CDR3: CASSEAFGVEQFF; DNA: TGTGCCAGCAGTGAAGCGTTCGGGGTCGAGCAGTTCTTC
V: TRBV18; size: -; D: -; J: TRBJ1-2; CDR3: CASSPWDPVGYTF; DNA: TGTGCCAGCTCACCTTGGGACCCCGTCGGCTACACCTTC
V: TRBV28; size: -; D: -; J: TRBJ1-5; CDR3: CASSLLQADQPQHF; DNA: TGTGCCAGCAGTTTATTGCAGGCGGATCAGCCCCAGCATTTT
V: TRBV28; size: -; D: -; J: TRBJ1-2; CDR3: CASLQGLPYGYTF; DNA: TGTGCCAGTTTACAGGGTTTACCTTATGGCTACACCTTC
V: TRBV6-1; size: -; D: -; J: TRBJ2-5; CDR3: CASTGNRYQETQYF; DNA: TGTGCCAGCACAGGGAATAGGTACCAAGAGACCCAGTACTTC
V: TRBV6-1; size: -; D: -; J: TRBJ1-1; CDR3: CASSKEGDTEAFF; DNA: TGTGCCAGCAGTAAAGAGGGAGACACTGAAGCTTTCTTT
V: TRBV11-3; size: -; D: -; J: TRBJ1-1; CDR3: CASSLVVGTEAFF; DNA: TGTGCCAGCAGCTTAGTCGTGGGCACTGAAGCTTTCTTT
V: TRBV18; size: -; D: TRBD1; J: TRBJ1-1; CDR3: CASSPVSSGTGGAGAEAFF; DNA: TGTGCCAGCTCACCTGTCTCGTCCGGGACAGGGGGCGCTGGGGCTGAAGCTTTCTTT
V: TRBV11-2; size: -; D: -; J: TRBJ2-2; CDR3: CASSSQGDSPTGELFF; DNA: TGTGCCAGCAGCTCTCAAGGAGACAGCCCCACCGGGGAGCTGTTTTTT
V: TRBV10-3; size: -; D: -; J: TRBJ2-3; CDR3: CAISEGGLSTDTQYF; DNA: TGTGCCATCAGTGAAGGCGGCCTGAGCACAGATACGCAGTATTTT
V: TRBV2; size: -; D: -; J: TRBJ2-5; CDR3: CASSWLQETQYF; DNA: TGTGCCAGCAGCTGGCTCCAAGAGACCCAGTACTTC
V: TRBV7-6; size: few; D: TRBD2; J: TRBJ2-3; CDR3: CASSSGLAGDTQYF; DNA: TGTGCCAGCAGCTCGGGACTAGCGGGGGATACGCAGTATTTT
V: TRBV15; size: few; D: -; J: TRBJ1-4; CDR3: CATSRDRGGGEKLFF; DNA: TGTGCCACCAGCAGAGATCGTGGGGGAGGGGAAAAACTGTTTTTT
V: TRBV29-1; size: -; D: TRBD2; J: TRBJ2-7; CDR3: CSVPGRVEQYF; DNA: TGCAGCGTCCCGGGGAGGGTTGAGCAGTACTTC
V: TRBV7-9; size: -; D: -; J: TRBJ2-7; CDR3: CASSAGLYEQYF; DNA: TGTGCCAGCAGCGCCGGTTTGTACGAGCAGTACTTC
V: TRBV19; size: -; D: TRBD1; J: TRBJ2-4; CDR3: CASRGRSGQGKNIQYF; DNA: TGTGCCAGCCGTGGAAGATCCGGACAGGGCAAAAACATTCAGTACTTC
V: TRBV28; size: -; D: -; J: TRBJ2-7; CDR3: CASIGGEQYF; DNA: TGTGCCAGCATTGGGGGCGAGCAGTACTTC
V: TRBV6-1; size: -; D: TRBD1; J: TRBJ2-3; CDR3: CASRTGDNTDTQYF; DNA: TGTGCCAGCCGGACAGGGGACAACACAGATACGCAGTATTTT
V: TRBV2; size: few; D: -; J: TRBJ2-1; CDR3: CASRRPSSGGYNEQFF; DNA: TGTGCCAGCCGTAGGCCCAGTAGCGGAGGTTACAATGAGCAGTTCTTC
V: TRBV5-6; size: -; D: -; J: TRBJ2-2; CDR3: CASSLGYRVDTGELFF; DNA: TGTGCCAGCAGCTTGGGGTACAGGGTCGACACCGGGGAGCTGTTTTTT
V: TRBV19; size: -; D: -; J: TRBJ2-5; CDR3: CASSIRDAKETQYF; DNA: TGTGCCAGTAGTATCCGGGACGCTAAAGAGACCCAGTACTTC
V: TRBV2; size: -; D: TRBD1; J: TRBJ2-2; CDR3: CASSEADRRIGGELFF; DNA: TGTGCCAGCAGTGAAGCGGACAGGCGCATAGGCGGGGAGCTGTTTTTT
V: TRBV11-2; size: -; D: -; J: TRBJ1-5; CDR3: CASSLDGYSNQPQHF; DNA: TGTGCCAGCAGCTTAGACGGTTATAGCAATCAGCCCCAGCATTTT